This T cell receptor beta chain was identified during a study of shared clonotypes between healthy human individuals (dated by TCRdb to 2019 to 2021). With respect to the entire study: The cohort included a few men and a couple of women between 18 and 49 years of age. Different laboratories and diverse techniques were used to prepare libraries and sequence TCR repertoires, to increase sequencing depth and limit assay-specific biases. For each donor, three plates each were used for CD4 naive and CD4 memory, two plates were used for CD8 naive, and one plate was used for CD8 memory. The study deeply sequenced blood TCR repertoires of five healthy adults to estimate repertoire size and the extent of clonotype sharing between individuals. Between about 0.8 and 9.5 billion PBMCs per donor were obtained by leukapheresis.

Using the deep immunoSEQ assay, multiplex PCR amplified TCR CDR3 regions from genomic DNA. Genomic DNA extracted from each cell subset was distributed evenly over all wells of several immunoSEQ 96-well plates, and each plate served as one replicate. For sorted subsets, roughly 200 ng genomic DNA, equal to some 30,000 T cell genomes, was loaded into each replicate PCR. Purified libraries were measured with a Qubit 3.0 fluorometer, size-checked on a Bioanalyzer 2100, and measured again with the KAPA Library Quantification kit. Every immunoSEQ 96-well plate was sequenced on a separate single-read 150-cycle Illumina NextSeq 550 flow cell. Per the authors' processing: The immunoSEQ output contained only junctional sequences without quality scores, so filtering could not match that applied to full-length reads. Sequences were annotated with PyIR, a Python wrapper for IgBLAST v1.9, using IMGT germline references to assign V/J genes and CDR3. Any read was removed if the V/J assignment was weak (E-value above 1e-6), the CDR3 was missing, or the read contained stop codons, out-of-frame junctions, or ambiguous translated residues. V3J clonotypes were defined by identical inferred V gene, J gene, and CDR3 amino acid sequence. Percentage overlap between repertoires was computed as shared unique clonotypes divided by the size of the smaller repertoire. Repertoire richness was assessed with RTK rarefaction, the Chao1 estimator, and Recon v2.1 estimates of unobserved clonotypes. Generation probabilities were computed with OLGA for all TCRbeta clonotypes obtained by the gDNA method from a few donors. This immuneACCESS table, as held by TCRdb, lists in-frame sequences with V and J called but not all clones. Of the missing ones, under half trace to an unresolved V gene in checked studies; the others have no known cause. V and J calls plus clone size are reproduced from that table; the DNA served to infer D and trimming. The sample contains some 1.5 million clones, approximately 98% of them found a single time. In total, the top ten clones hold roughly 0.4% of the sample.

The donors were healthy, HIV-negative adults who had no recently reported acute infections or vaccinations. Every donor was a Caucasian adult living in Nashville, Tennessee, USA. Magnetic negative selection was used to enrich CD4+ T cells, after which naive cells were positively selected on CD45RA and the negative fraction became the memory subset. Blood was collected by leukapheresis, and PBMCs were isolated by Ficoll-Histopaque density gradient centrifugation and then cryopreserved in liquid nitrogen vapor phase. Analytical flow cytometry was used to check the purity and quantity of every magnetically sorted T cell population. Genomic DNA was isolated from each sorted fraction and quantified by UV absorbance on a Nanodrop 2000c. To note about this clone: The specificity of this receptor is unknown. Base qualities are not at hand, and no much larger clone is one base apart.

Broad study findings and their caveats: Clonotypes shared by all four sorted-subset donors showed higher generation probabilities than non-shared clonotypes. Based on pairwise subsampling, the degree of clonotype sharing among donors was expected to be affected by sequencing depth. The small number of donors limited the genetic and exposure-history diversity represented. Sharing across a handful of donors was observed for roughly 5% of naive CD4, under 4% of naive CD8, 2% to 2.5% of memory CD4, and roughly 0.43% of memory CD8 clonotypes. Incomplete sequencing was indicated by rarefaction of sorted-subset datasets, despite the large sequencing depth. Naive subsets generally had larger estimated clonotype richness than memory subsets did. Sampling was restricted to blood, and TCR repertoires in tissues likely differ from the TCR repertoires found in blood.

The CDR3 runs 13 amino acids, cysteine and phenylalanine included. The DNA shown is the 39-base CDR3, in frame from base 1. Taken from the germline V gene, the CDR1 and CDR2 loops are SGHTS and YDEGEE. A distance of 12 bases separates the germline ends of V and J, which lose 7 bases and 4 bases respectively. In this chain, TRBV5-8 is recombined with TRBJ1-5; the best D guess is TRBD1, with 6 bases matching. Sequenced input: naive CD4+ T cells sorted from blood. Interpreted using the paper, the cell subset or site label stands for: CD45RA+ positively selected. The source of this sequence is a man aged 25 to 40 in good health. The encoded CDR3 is CASDTGWNQPQHF. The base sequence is TGTGCCAGCGACACAGGGTGGAATCAGCCCCAGCATTTT.